The clone carrying this T cell receptor (beta chain) showed up many times. The antigen is unknown. The V gene's germline CDR1 is SGHTA and CDR2 FQGNSA. This CDR3 region has 14 residues. With 0 bases removed from V and 0 bases from J, the gap between germline ends came to 3 bases. The sample originates from a study of T-cell reconstitution after alpha-beta-depleted transplantation in children. Using unique molecular identifiers, the investigators prepared the TCRbeta library. A single record per CDR3 protein comes from TCRdb applying MiXCR to the PCR reads. The top ten clones hold roughly a quarter of a sample with over 400,000 distinct CDR3 sequences, roughly two fifths of them seen once. Study conclusions and caveats: Several patients had high TCRbeta diversity at day 60; it came from surviving recipient T cells and thymic progenitors. When one year had passed after transplant, most T-cell counts and diversity came from newly produced T cells. Several hundred expanded graft clones reportedly gave rise to the alpha-beta T cells present about two months after transplant.

This specimen consisted of PBMCs, obtained before TCRalphabeta/CD19-depleted stem cell transplant. This TCR was recovered from a girl aged 2-15 years with aplastic anemia, due to receive a stem cell transplant. The chain uses TRBV7-2 and TRBJ1-5; D unresolved. CDR3 DNA sequence: TGTGCCAGCAGCTTAGCCCCTAGCAATCAGCCCCAGCATTTT. Protein sequence: CASSLAPSNQPQHF.